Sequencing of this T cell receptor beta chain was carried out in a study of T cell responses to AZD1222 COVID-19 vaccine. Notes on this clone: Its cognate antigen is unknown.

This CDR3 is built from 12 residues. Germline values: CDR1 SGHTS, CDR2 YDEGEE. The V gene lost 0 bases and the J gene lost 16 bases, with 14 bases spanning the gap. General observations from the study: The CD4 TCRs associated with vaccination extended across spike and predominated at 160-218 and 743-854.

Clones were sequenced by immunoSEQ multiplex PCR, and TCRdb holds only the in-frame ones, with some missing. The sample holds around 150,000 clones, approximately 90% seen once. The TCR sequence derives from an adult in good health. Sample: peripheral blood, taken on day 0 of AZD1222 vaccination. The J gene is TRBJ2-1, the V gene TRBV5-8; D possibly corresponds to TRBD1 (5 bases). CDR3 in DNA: TGTGCCAGCAGCTTGGCCAGGGCAACAGAATTCTTC. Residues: CASSLARATEFF.